A selection of T cell receptor beta chains follows, all from one sample in a study of STAT5B mutations in CD4+ large granular lymphocyte leukemia. Libraries were prepared by immunoSEQ multiplex PCR; TCRdb keeps only in-frame clonotypes and omits some of them. The table includes roughly 35,000 clones, 68% detected once. Sequencing input: CD4+ T cells from blood buffy coats. The receptor source for this set is a human donor in good health. Each CDR3 is given with its conserved first and last residue. D genes are given only for firm matches. Some rows have no size entry. The others give once, few or many, or a class for an expanded clone.

clone_size d_call j_call v_call cdr3_aa cdr3_nt
few TRBD1 TRBJ1-1 TRBV12-5 CASGLGQGEAFF TGTGCTAGTGGTTTGGGACAGGGGGAAGCTTTCTTT
. . TRBJ2-7 TRBV19 CASSILGGPNRLAYEQYF TGTGCCAGTAGTATACTGGGGGGGCCAAATCGTTTAGCCTACGAGCAGTACTTC
. TRBD1 TRBJ2-2 TRBV9 CASSPQGQGITGELFF TGTGCCAGCAGCCCACAGGGACAGGGGATTACCGGGGAGCTGTTTTTT
. TRBD1 TRBJ1-5 TRBV6-5 CASSTRDSPSQPQHF TGTGCCAGCAGTACCCGGGACAGCCCGAGTCAGCCCCAGCATTTT
. . TRBJ2-3 TRBV7-8 CASSLGGTDTQYF TGTGCCAGCAGCTTAGGGGGGACAGATACGCAGTATTTT
. . TRBJ2-7 TRBV5-4 CASSFQGTYEQYF TGTGCCAGCAGCTTTCAGGGGACCTACGAGCAGTACTTC
. . TRBJ1-2 TRBV20-1 CSHLSNYGYTF TGCAGCCACCTCTCTAACTATGGCTACACCTTC
once . TRBJ2-3 TRBV7-3 CASSLAGPLTATQYF TGTGCCAGCAGCTTAGCGGGGCCCTTAACCGCTACGCAGTATTTT
. TRBD1 TRBJ1-1 TRBV2 CASSISTGGTEAFF TGTGCCAGCAGTATCTCGACAGGGGGCACTGAAGCTTTCTTT
. TRBD1 TRBJ2-7 TRBV5-6 CASSLAQGYEQYF TGTGCCAGCAGCTTGGCACAGGGGTACGAGCAGTACTTC
. . TRBJ1-6 TRBV19 CASSNYNSPLHF TGTGCCAGTAGTAATTATAATTCACCCCTCCACTTT
. . TRBJ1-2 TRBV5-6 CASSLVEGTWGYTF TGTGCCAGCAGCTTGGTTGAGGGGACTTGGGGCTACACCTTC
few . TRBJ2-7 TRBV9 CASSVASQGPTQYF TGTGCCAGCAGCGTAGCTTCACAGGGTCCCACGCAGTACTTC
. . TRBJ2-1 TRBV7-3 CASSLNRAVSQFF TGTGCCAGCAGCTTAAATCGGGCGGTCTCTCAGTTCTTC
. . TRBJ2-6 TRBV28 CASKGGSGANVLTF TGTGCCAGCAAGGGGGGTTCTGGGGCCAACGTCCTGACTTTC
. . TRBJ1-6 TRBV7-8 CASSSRVYNSPLHF TGTGCCAGCAGCTCGAGGGTCTATAATTCACCCCTCCACTTT
. . TRBJ1-1 TRBV10-3 CAISPERNTEAFF TGTGCCATCAGTCCCGAAAGGAACACTGAAGCTTTCTTT
. . TRBJ1-2 TRBV5-4 CASSPTINYGYTF TGTGCCAGCAGCCCGACAATTAACTATGGCTACACCTTC
. . TRBJ2-3 TRBV5-8 CASSLGQTTDTQYF TGTGCCAGCAGCTTGGGACAGACCACAGATACGCAGTATTTT
. TRBD1 TRBJ2-3 TRBV5-3 CARSPFPTGVGGTDTQYF TGTGCCAGAAGCCCCTTCCCGACAGGGGTTGGAGGCACAGATACGCAGTATTTT
. TRBD1 TRBJ1-3 TRBV11-3 CASTPDRASSGNTIYF TGTGCCAGCACCCCCGACAGGGCCAGCTCTGGAAACACCATATATTTT
few TRBD1 TRBJ1-2 TRBV19 CASSLSGTGGYGYTF TGTGCCAGTAGTCTCTCCGGGACAGGGGGTTATGGCTACACCTTC
. . TRBJ1-2 TRBV9 CASSATSTGRYGYTF TGTGCCAGCAGCGCAACCAGCACAGGGCGCTATGGCTACACCTTC
. . TRBJ1-1 TRBV6-1 CASSEQGRMNTEAFF TGTGCCAGCAGTGAACAGGGGCGGATGAACACTGAAGCTTTCTTT
. . TRBJ1-1 TRBV5-5 CASSLLSLNTEAFF TGTGCCAGCAGCTTGTTGTCGCTGAACACTGAAGCTTTCTTT
large . TRBJ2-2 TRBV19 CASLRGNGELFF TGTGCCAGTTTGAGGGGTAACGGGGAGCTGTTTTTT
. . TRBJ2-5 TRBV19 CASKGFQETQYF TGTGCCAGTAAGGGGTTCCAAGAGACCCAGTACTTC